These 30 T cell receptor beta chains came from one sample sequenced in a study of regulatory T cells in long-lasting Graves disease (dated by TCRdb to the early 2020s). This sample's time point label indicates: newly diagnosed GD, antithyroid drugs for less than 3 months. For both TCR sequencing and RNA sequencing, RNA was extracted from PBMCs using TRIzol. Libraries came from multiplex PCR. Reads for this sample came from an Illumina HiSeq 4000. CDR3 regions were amplified by Arm-PCR with iRepertoire HTBI primers to construct TCR beta libraries. TCRdb's own reprocessing of the public reads used fastp at Q25 and MiXCR and kept productive beta chains. A single entry per CDR3 protein holds the most common genes and DNA from its merged rows. This sample is represented by 560,000 or so distinct CDR3 sequences; about 16% of them were singletons. Of the sample, 12% falls within the top ten clones. The data were also submitted as part of a second study, on T cells in Graves' hyperthyroidism and ophthalmopathy.

The material sequenced was peripheral blood mononuclear cells (PBMCs), taken at new diagnosis, from a patient treated with antithyroid drugs. The receptors originated from a man younger than 35 with Graves disease. Donor details come from another sample of the same person, matched by shared clones.

This clonotype occurred many times. The chain's CDR3 is CANKRVIANEQFF. The CDR3 region has the DNA TGTGCCAACAAGCGGGTCATCGCGAATGAGCAGTTCTTC. The V gene is TRBV30, the J gene TRBJ2-1; perhaps TRBD2 as D (6 bases). Trimming shortened V by 8 bases and J by 7 bases, and 18 bases separated the two germline ends. The length of the CDR3 is 13 residues. CDR1 and CDR2 (germline): GTSNPN, SVGIG (reference sequence).

This clonotype was found many times. The genes are TRBV20-1 and TRBJ2-7; D is unresolved. The length of the CDR3 is 13 residues. The germline V and J ends were trimmed by 0 bases and 0 bases, with 6 bases remaining between them. Germline CDR1 DFQATT, CDR2 SNEGSKA (reference sequence). In DNA form, the CDR3 reads TGCAGTGCTAGAGATCCCCGCTCCTACGAGCAGTACTTC. As protein: CSARDPRSYEQYF.

Only a few counts were recorded for this clonotype. The chain carries TRBV6-5 and TRBJ1-2, with 7 bases lining up with TRBD1. The CDR3 consists of 16 residues. V shed 3 bases, J shed 1 base, and the junction held 8 bases outside the gene matches. Germline assignment: CDR1 MNHEY and CDR2 SVGAGI. In DNA form, the CDR3 reads TGTGCCAGCAGTTATCGACTACAGGGGCTTAACTATGGCTACACCTTC. Translation gives CASSYRLQGLNYGYTF.

This clonotype was recorded at least ten times. The chain recombines TRBV7-9 with TRBJ2-1; perhaps TRBD2 as D (6 bases). The length of the CDR3 is 16 residues. Germline CDR1 and CDR2: SEHNR and FQNEAQ (reference sequence). V lost 4 bases and J lost 8, with 21 bases in between. In DNA form, the CDR3 reads TGTGCCAGCAGCTCGGGACTTTCTAGGGTAATCGATGAGCAGTTCTTC. Translating it yields CASSSGLSRVIDEQFF. Drawing the rest from reference TRBV7-9 and TRBJ2-1, the complete variable domain is DTGVSQNPRHKITKRGQNVTFRCDPISEHNRLYWYRQTLGQGPEFLTYFQNEAQLEKSRLLSDRFSAERPKGSFSTLEIQRTEQGDSAMYLCASSSGLSRVIDEQFFGPGTRLTVL.

This clonotype was seen many times. This rearrangement joins TRBV2 to TRBJ1-2; D gene ambiguous. Germline V CDR1 and CDR2: SNHLY, FYNNEI. CDR3 length equals 13 residues. Trimming shortened V by 6 bases and J by 6 bases, and 14 bases separated the two germline ends. CDR3 bases: TGTGCCAGCAGACCATCGGGGAGGCATGGCTACACCTTC. Translated: CASRPSGRHGYTF. The entire variable domain, with the rest obtained from reference TRBV2 and TRBJ1-2, is as follows: EPEVTQTPSHQVTQMGQEVILRCVPISNHLYFYWYRQILGQKVEFLVSFYNNEISEKSEIFDDQFSVERPDGSNFTLKIRSTKLEDSAMYFCASRPSGRHGYTFGSGTRLTVV.

This clonotype was seen only a few times. The V call is TRBV7-9, the J call TRBJ1-5; the D gene is possibly TRBD1 (6 bases). V lost 3 bases and J 6 bases, leaving 18 bases between the germline ends. Looked up from germline, CDR1 is SEHNR and CDR2 is FQNEAQ (reference sequence). The CDR3 sequence is 16 residues long. CDR3 sequence reads: CASSFGGSGVGQPQHF. The CDR3 DNA follows: TGTGCCAGCAGCTTCGGGGGGTCAGGGGTCGGTCAGCCCCAGCATTTT. Full variable domain (remainder filled in from reference TRBV7-9 and TRBJ1-5): DTGVSQNPRHKITKRGQNVTFRCDPISEHNRLYWYRQTLGQGPEFLTYFQNEAQLEKSRLLSDRFSAERPKGSFSTLEIQRTEQGDSAMYLCASSFGGSGVGQPQHFGDGTRLSIL.

The chain has TRBV7-3 and TRBJ2-6; unclear D gene. This CDR3 is 14 amino acids long. From germline, CDR1 is SGHTA and CDR2 FQGTGA. Deletions cut 5 bases from V and 3 bases from J, with 8 bases between. The chain's CDR3 is CASSPLGGANVLTF. The CDR3 coding sequence is TGTGCCAGCAGCCCCCTCGGTGGGGCCAACGTCCTGACTTTC.

This clonotype was recorded a few times. The chain has TRBV20-1 and TRBJ2-1; D is unclear. Trimming removed 5 bases at V and 8 bases at J, with 16 bases between. Germline values: CDR1 DFQATT, CDR2 SNEGSKA (reference sequence). This CDR3 comprises 13 residues. The CDR3 sequence: CSAGLTLYDEQFF. The CDR3 bases are TGCAGTGCTGGTCTGACGTTATACGATGAGCAGTTCTTC.

There are many counts of this clonotype. This chain uses TRBV10-3 with TRBJ2-1, with 11 bases identical to TRBD2. CDR1 is ENHRY and CDR2 is SYGVKD in the germline V gene. V lost 4 bases to trimming and J lost 3 bases; unmatched junction nucleotides: 2. The length of the CDR3 is 15 residues. The CDR3 DNA sequence: TGTGCCATCAGTGGGACTAGCGGGTTCTACAATGAGCAGTTCTTC. Translation: CAISGTSGFYNEQFF.

This clonotype was seen many times. V is TRBV29-1 and J is TRBJ1-2; D may be TRBD1 (5 bases). The CDR3 spans 12 residues. Trimming stripped 4 bases from V and 7 bases from J, with 13 bases between. CDR1 and CDR2 from the germline V gene are SQVTM and ANQGSEA. CDR3 sequence reads: CSVVSEGTGYTF. The CDR3 nucleotides are TGCAGCGTTGTTTCGGAGGGGACTGGCTACACCTTC.

This clonotype was seen repeatedly, ten times or more. V usage is TRBV28 and J usage is TRBJ2-7; D might be TRBD1 (6 bases). The CDR3 contains 13 residues. Germline CDR1 reads MDHEN; CDR2 reads SYDVKM. With 4 bases removed from V and 5 bases from J, the gap between germline ends came to 12 bases. The chain's CDR3 is CASSSGDTDEQYF. The CDR3, as DNA: TGTGCCAGCAGTTCTGGGGACACCGACGAGCAGTACTTC.

This clonotype was seen at least ten times. The V call is TRBV10-3, the J call TRBJ2-3, with 10 bases identical to TRBD2. The J call may be wrong; the DNA end is better matched by TRBJ2-7. Germline V gene data show CDR1 as ENHRY and CDR2 as SYGVKD. This CDR3 is built from 14 residues. The CDR3 DNA follows: TGTGCCATCAGGGGGACTAGCGACGCGCACGAGCAGTACTTC. It translates to CAIRGTSDAHEQYF.

This clonotype was counted only a few times. V usage is TRBV24-1 and J usage is TRBJ2-1; D is unresolved. This CDR3 comprises 14 residues. Germline CDR1 and CDR2: KGHDR and SFDVKD. V was trimmed by 5 bases and J by 3 bases, leaving 10 bases between them. DNA of the CDR3: TGTGCCACCAGTGGGACGGCCTACTACAATGAGCAGTTCTTC. This sequence encodes CATSGTAYYNEQFF.

In its sample, this clonotype was seen many times. The chain has TRBV5-5 and TRBJ1-1; no clear D gene. V lost 0 bases and J lost 4, with 7 bases in between. The germline V gene has CDR1 SGHKS and CDR2 YYEKEE (reference sequence). The CDR3 totals 13 residues. The CDR3 protein is CASSLGLFTEAFF. CDR3 coding DNA: TGTGCCAGCAGCTTGGGTTTGTTCACTGAAGCTTTCTTT.

Many counts were recorded for this clonotype. The chain is built from TRBV12-3 or TRBV12-4 and TRBJ1-2; 8 nucleotides align to TRBD1. J was trimmed by 3 bases and V by 4 bases; bases with no gene match: 10. This CDR3 is built from 16 residues. The CDR3 loop is CASSSQTTGEDYGYTF. DNA for the CDR3: TGTGCCAGCAGTTCCCAAACGACAGGGGAGGACTATGGCTACACCTTC.

This clonotype has a count of ten or more. V and J are TRBV7-3 and TRBJ2-7; TRBD1 aligns across 10 bases. Trimming cost V 0 bases and J 5 bases; bases outside gene matches: 7. Germline loops: CDR1 SGHTA, CDR2 FQGTGA. The CDR3 is 16 amino acids. CDR3 sequence reads: CASSLTPGTGVHEQYF. The CDR3 nucleotides read TGTGCCAGCAGCTTAACACCCGGGACAGGGGTCCACGAGCAGTACTTC. Looking up the rest from reference TRBV7-3 and TRBJ2-7 gives the full variable domain: GAGVSQTPSNKVTEKGKYVELRCDPISGHTALYWYRQSLGQGPEFLIYFQGTGAADDSGLPNDRFFAVRPEGSVSTLKIQRTERGDSAVYLCASSLTPGTGVHEQYFGPGTRLTVT.

CDR3 DNA: TGTGCCAGCAGTGTAATGGCGGGACAGGGAAATGAAAAACTGTTTTTT. Its translation is CASSVMAGQGNEKLFF. This chain connects TRBV2 to TRBJ1-4; 9 nucleotides agree with TRBD1. CDR3 length: 16 amino acids. CDR1 is SNHLY and CDR2 is FYNNEI in the germline V gene. V lost 4 bases, J lost 5 bases, and 8 bases stayed unmatched.

This clonotype has ten or more counts. The V and J genes are TRBV6-1 and TRBJ1-5; the match to TRBD1 covers 7 bases. Germline CDR1 and CDR2: MNHNS and SASEGT. CDR3 length equals 15 residues. Trimming took 0 bases from V and 2 from J; bases not matched to a gene: 1. As DNA, the CDR3 is TGTGCCAGCAGTGAAGCAGGGGGCGGCAATCAGCCCCAGCATTTT. Translation: CASSEAGGGNQPQHF.

This clonotype was counted a few times. The V and J genes are TRBV28 and TRBJ2-5; 7 nucleotides align to TRBD2. V trimming: 6 bases; J trimming: 7 bases; junction bases outside the gene matches: 11. CDR3 length equals 14 residues. Germline-derived CDR1 and CDR2 are MDHEN and SYDVKM. CDR3 protein: CASRGGSYPGTQYF. The CDR3 DNA reads TGTGCCAGCAGGGGCGGGAGCTATCCGGGGACCCAGTACTTC.

This clonotype was recorded at least ten times. V and J are TRBV24-1 and TRBJ2-3, with 10 bases lining up with TRBD2. Germline trimming cut 5 bases from V and 0 bases from J; bases unmatched to any gene: 4. Per the germline V gene, CDR1 is KGHDR and CDR2 is SFDVKD. This CDR3 comprises 16 residues. CDR3 in DNA: TGTGCCACCAGTGGGGGGACTAGCGATAGCACAGATACGCAGTATTTT. As protein: CATSGGTSDSTDTQYF.

This clonotype has at least ten counts. The chain carries TRBV7-9 and TRBJ2-1; the match to TRBD1 covers 10 bases. CDR3 size: 15 residues. Germline V CDR1 and CDR2: SEHNR, FQNEAQ (reference sequence). Unmatched junction bases numbered 4, after V lost 3 bases and J lost 5 bases. Here the CDR3 reads CASSFVGTGDNEQFF. CDR3 DNA: TGTGCCAGCAGCTTTGTAGGGACAGGGGACAATGAGCAGTTCTTC.

This clonotype was seen ten or more times. The rearrangement joins TRBV7-9 to TRBJ2-5, with D possibly TRBD2 on 5 matching bases. V was cut by 5 bases and J by 5 bases, with 9 bases left in between. This CDR3 spans 12 amino acids. Germline CDR1 reads SEHNR; CDR2 reads FQNEAQ (reference sequence). CDR3 protein: CASSPSSETQYF. In nucleotides, the CDR3 is TGTGCCAGCAGCCCTAGCTCTGAGACCCAGTACTTC.

Remarks on this clonotype: A junction end diverges from the germline sequence, so it may reflect a read error. The V call is TRBV27, the J call TRBJ2-2; a possible D gene is TRBD1 (7 bases). The CDR3 loop spans 15 amino acids. The germline CDR1 and CDR2 sequences are MNHEY and SMNVEV (reference sequence). CDR3: CASSPGDSNTGGLFF. For the CDR3, the DNA is TGTGCCAGCAGTCCTGGGGACAGTAACACCGGGGGGCTGTTTTTT.

In its sample, this clonotype was seen a few times. CDR3: CASSPRGLAINTGELFF. DNA of the CDR3: TGTGCCAGCAGCCCAAGAGGACTAGCGATAAACACCGGGGAGCTGTTTTTT. The genes are TRBV7-2 and TRBJ2-2; 9 bases are shared with TRBD2. Trimming cost V 5 bases and J 2 bases; bases outside gene matches: 9. The CDR3 is made up of 17 amino acids. CDR1 is SGHTA, CDR2 FQGNSA, per germline.

This clonotype was counted ten times or more. The chain has TRBV12-3 or TRBV12-4 and TRBJ2-7; TRBD1 might be the D (6 bases). This CDR3 region has 14 residues. V dropped 1 base and J dropped 7 bases, with 14 bases sitting between them. The CDR3 DNA reads as TGTGCCAGCAGTTTAGTTGACAGGTCTGAAGAGCAGTACTTC. The encoded protein is CASSLVDRSEEQYF.

The V call is TRBV14, the J call TRBJ2-4; TRBD2 is a possible D gene (6 bases). The CDR3 runs 16 residues. V gave up 1 base and J gave up 8 bases, with 18 bases separating them. From germline, CDR1 is SGHDN and CDR2 FVKESK. The CDR3 sequence: CASSQGAGTVLDIQYF. CDR3 sequence (DNA): TGTGCCAGCAGCCAAGGGGCCGGGACTGTGCTCGACATTCAGTACTTC.

This clonotype was detected ten times or more. The gene calls are TRBV6-1 and TRBJ2-7; TRBD2 matches 8 bases. The CDR3 has 13 amino acids. The germline V gene encodes CDR1 MNHNS and CDR2 SASEGT. Trimming cost V 6 bases and J 1 base; bases outside gene matches: 2. CDR3 amino acids: CASRLADSYEQYF. For the CDR3, the DNA is TGTGCCAGCAGACTAGCGGATTCCTACGAGCAGTACTTC.

This clonotype has only a few counts. This sequence joins TRBV5-1 and TRBJ1-1; TRBD1 is a possible D gene (5 bases). The CDR3 has 13 amino acids. Germline CDR1 and CDR2: SGHRS and YFSETQ. The V gene lost 2 bases and the J gene lost 5 bases, with 10 bases spanning the gap. CDR3 protein: CASSFGTETEAFF. CDR3 DNA sequence: TGCGCCAGCAGCTTCGGGACGGAAACTGAAGCTTTCTTT.

The J gene is TRBJ1-4, the V gene TRBV5-1; TRBD1 aligns across 7 bases. This CDR3 is built from 14 residues. Per germline, CDR1 SGHRS and CDR2 YFSETQ. With V trimmed by 3 bases and J by 4 bases, 3 bases remained unmatched. In DNA, the CDR3 is TGCGCCAGCAGCTGGGGACAGCTTAATGAAAAACTGTTTTTT. It specifies CASSWGQLNEKLFF.

The rearrangement joins TRBV5-6 to TRBJ2-5; D possibly matches TRBD1 or TRBD2 (5 bases each). This CDR3 is 12 amino acids long. Per the germline V gene, CDR1 is SGHDT and CDR2 is YYEEEE. Trimming pared 5 bases from V and 5 bases from J, leaving 10 bases between. Here the CDR3 reads CASRRGVETQYF. CDR3 coding DNA: TGTGCCAGCAGGCGAGGGGTTGAGACCCAGTACTTC. Drawing the rest from reference TRBV5-6 and TRBJ2-5, the complete variable domain is DAGVTQSPTHLIKTRGQQVTLRCSPKSGHDTVSWYQQALGQGPQFIFQYYEEEERQRGNFPDRFSGHQFPNYSSELNVNALLLGDSALYLCASRRGVETQYFGPGTRLLVL.